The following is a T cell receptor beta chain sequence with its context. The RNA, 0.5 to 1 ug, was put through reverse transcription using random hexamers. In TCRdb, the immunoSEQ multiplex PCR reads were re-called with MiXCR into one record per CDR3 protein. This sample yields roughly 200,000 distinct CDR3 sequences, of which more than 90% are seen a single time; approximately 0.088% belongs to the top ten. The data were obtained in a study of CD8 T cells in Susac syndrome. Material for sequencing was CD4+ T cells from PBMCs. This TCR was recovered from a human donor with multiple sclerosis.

The CDR3 DNA reads TGCGCCAGCAGCCTAACAGGGCCTCGGGTATCCGTAGCTTTCTTT. Amino acids: CASSLTGPRVSVAFF. This chain connects TRBV5-1 to TRBJ1-1; D possibly corresponds to TRBD1 (6 bases). The germline V gene has CDR1 SGHRS and CDR2 YFSETQ. This CDR3 is 15 amino acids long. Deletions cut 4 bases from V and 10 bases from J, with 23 bases between.